Listed here are 14 T cell receptor beta chains from one sample, sequenced in a study of shared clonotypes between healthy human individuals. Produced via immunoSEQ multiplex PCR; TCRdb's table is partial and in-frame only. The profile shows some 630,000 clones, more than 70% of them singletons. The sequencing sample was made of memory CD4+ T cells sorted from blood. Subset given: CD45RA-negative fraction. These receptor sequences come from a woman aged 30 to 39 in good health.

This rearrangement joins TRBV6-1 to TRBJ1-2, with 9 bases matching TRBD1. The germline gives CDR1 MNHNS, CDR2 SASEGT. This CDR3 has 13 amino acids. The trim removed 8 bases at V and 7 bases at J, leaving 8 bases unmatched. This CDR3 reads CASDAGTGIGYTF. The CDR3 DNA sequence: TGTGCCAGCGACGCCGGGACAGGGATTGGCTACACCTTC.

This rearrangement joins TRBV4-1 to TRBJ2-7, with D tentatively TRBD1 (6 bases). Germline lookup yields CDR1 MGHRA and CDR2 YSYEKL. The V end was cut by 0 bases, the J end by 6 bases, with 15 bases between. The CDR3 loop spans 15 amino acids. The CDR3 spells CASSQEHRVLSEQYF. The CDR3 bases are TGCGCCAGCAGCCAAGAGCACAGGGTGCTCAGCGAGCAGTACTTC.

V and J are TRBV10-3 and TRBJ2-3; 15 nucleotides line up with TRBD2. The CDR3 length is 16 residues. V lost 4 bases, J lost 3 bases, and 2 bases stayed unmatched. The germline CDR1 and CDR2 sequences are ENHRY and SYGVKD. The CDR3 here is CAISGGLAGGTDTQYF. CDR3 nucleotides: TGTGCCATCAGTGGGGGACTAGCGGGAGGAACAGATACGCAGTATTTT.

The gene calls are TRBV6-6 and TRBJ1-5; no definite D call. Germline-derived CDR1 and CDR2 are MNHNY and SVGAGI (reference sequence). CDR3 length equals 15 residues. The V end lost 2 bases, the J end lost 2 bases, and 10 bases lay between the germline ends. CDR3 nucleotides: TGTGCCAGCAGTTACAAAGGTTTTGGCAATCAGCCCCAGCATTTT. Residues: CASSYKGFGNQPQHF.

To note about this clone: Other DNA sequences in the sample encode the same CDR3. The V call is TRBV6-6, the J call TRBJ1-2; 11 nucleotides line up with TRBD1. Germline assignment: CDR1 MNHNY and CDR2 SVGAGI (reference sequence). Trimming at V came to 5 bases and at J to 3 bases, leaving 2 bases not matched to a gene. This CDR3 comprises 14 residues. The CDR3 sequence: CASSRDRGDYGYTF. The CDR3 DNA is TGTGCCAGCAGTCGGGACAGGGGGGACTATGGCTACACCTTC.

This clone has only one observation. Other DNA sequences in this sample translate to the same CDR3. The V gene is TRBV28, the J gene TRBJ2-1; no definite D call. The germline V gene has CDR1 MDHEN and CDR2 SYDVKM. The CDR3 runs to 13 residues. V lost 6 bases and J 7 bases, leaving 13 bases between the germline ends. The CDR3 here is CASSLPRRNEQFF. DNA for the CDR3: TGTGCCAGCAGCCTACCCCGGCGTAATGAGCAGTTCTTC.

The chain links TRBV7-9 to TRBJ1-1, with D perhaps matching TRBD1 (6 bases). V was cut by 3 bases and J by 3 bases, with 11 bases left in between. This CDR3 is built from 14 residues. CDR1 and CDR2 from the germline V gene are SEHNR and FQNEAQ (reference sequence). The CDR3 DNA reads as TGTGCCAGCAGCTTTGCCCGGGGGCACACTGAAGCTTTCTTT. Translating gives CASSFARGHTEAFF.

The genes are TRBV5-8 and TRBJ2-7, with D perhaps TRBD2 (6 bases). V was pared by 5 bases and J by 7 bases, with 10 bases between. The V gene's germline CDR1 is SGHTS and CDR2 YDEGEE. The CDR3 extends over 11 amino acids. For the CDR3, the DNA is TGTGCCAGCAGTAATAGCGGAGAGCAGTACTTC. Protein: CASSNSGEQYF.

The chain is built from TRBV28 and TRBJ1-1; tentatively, D is TRBD1 (5 bases). Germline V gives CDR1 MDHEN, CDR2 SYDVKM. The V end lost 5 bases, the J end lost 0 bases, and 7 bases lay between the germline ends. CDR3 length: 13 residues. CDR3 loop: CASSHRLNTEAFF. CDR3 DNA sequence: TGTGCCAGCAGTCACAGGTTGAACACTGAAGCTTTCTTT.

The rearrangement joins TRBV7-2 to TRBJ2-5; 16 bases line up with TRBD2. Germline CDR1 and CDR2: SGHTA and FQGNSA. CDR3 size: 17 residues. Trimming cost V 1 base and J 3 bases; bases outside gene matches: 2. CDR3 sequence (DNA): TGTGCCAGCAGCTTAGGGGGACTAGCGGGAGGGAAAGAGACCCAGTACTTC. Translating gives CASSLGGLAGGKETQYF.

The chain combines TRBV27 with TRBJ1-3, with a tentative D call TRBD1 (5 bases). Germline lookup yields CDR1 MNHEY and CDR2 SMNVEV (reference sequence). This CDR3 region has 15 residues. Trimming stripped 0 bases from V and 4 bases from J, with 10 bases between. In DNA form, the CDR3 reads TGTGCCAGCAGTTTATCAGGGGCGCGGGGAAACACCATATATTTT. Translated: CASSLSGARGNTIYF.

The gene calls are TRBV5-1 and TRBJ1-6; D is ambiguous. The CDR3 runs 14 residues. V lost 1 base to trimming and J lost 13 bases, with 15 bases between them. Germline-derived CDR1 and CDR2 are SGHRS and YFSETQ. CDR3 sequence (DNA): TGCGCCAGCAGCTTGAATGGGCAGGCCGGGCCCCTCCACTTT. Its protein is CASSLNGQAGPLHF.

The chain recombines TRBV11-2 with TRBJ1-4; D remains ambiguous. Deletions cut 1 base from V and 7 bases from J, with 13 bases between. The CDR3 is 15 amino acids. CDR1 is SGHAT and CDR2 is FQNNGV in the germline V gene. CDR3 sequence reads: CASSLVAYVGEKLFF. CDR3 nucleotides: TGTGCCAGCAGCTTAGTAGCGTATGTGGGTGAAAAACTGTTTTTT.

This sequence joins TRBV9 and TRBJ1-2, with no clear D. Germline CDR1 reads SGDLS; CDR2 reads YYNGEE. The CDR3 covers 14 residues. V was pared by 3 bases and J by 4 bases, with 13 bases between. In DNA form, the CDR3 reads TGTGCCAGCAGCGAGAAGTCAAGCCCCTATGGCTACACCTTC. Its protein is CASSEKSSPYGYTF.